A selection of T cell receptor beta chains follows, all from one sample in a study of glioma-infiltrating T cells. TCRdb processed the multiplex PCR reads anew with MiXCR; each CDR3 protein has one entry. This sample yields about 130,000 distinct CDR3 sequences, of which approximately 25% are seen a single time; roughly 15% belongs to the top ten. The sample comprised glioma tissue, nonneoplastic brain tissue, or PBMCs (not recorded which). The origin of the receptors is a human donor with low-grade glioma or glioblastoma, undergoing nonglioma brain surgery, or in good health (not recorded which). Each CDR3 is given with its conserved first and last residue. A D gene is named only where the DNA matches it firmly. Expanded clones are given a class, and other clones once, few, many or no size at all.

>TRBV7-2|TRBJ2-7|many|TRBD2
CASSRGLAGFYEQYF
TGTGCCAGCAGCAGAGGACTAGCGGGTTTCTACGAGCAGTACTTC
>TRBV28|TRBJ2-1|many|-
CASSAALGQFF
TGTGCCAGCAGTGCTGCATTAGGGCAGTTCTTC
>TRBV4-1|TRBJ2-1|many|-
CASSQEWASNEQFF
TGCGCCAGCAGCCAAGAATGGGCCAGCAATGAGCAGTTCTTC
>TRBV3-1|TRBJ1-2|few|TRBD1
CASSPLHDRGLRYGYTF
TGTGCCAGCAGCCCTTTACATGACAGGGGGCTCCGGTATGGCTACACCTTC
>TRBV28|TRBJ2-7|-|-
CASNPGYRAYEQYF
TGTGCCAGCAACCCGGGGTACAGGGCCTATGAGCAGTACTTC
>TRBV6-1|TRBJ2-1|many|TRBD2
CASTQAGSSYNEQFF
TGTGCCAGCACCCAAGCGGGGAGCTCCTACAATGAGCAGTTCTTC
>TRBV19|TRBJ2-7|many|TRBD2
CASSIVSGTNEQYF
TGTGCCAGTAGTATCGTTAGCGGGACAAACGAGCAGTACTTC
>TRBV29-1|TRBJ2-1|many|-
CSVEWGSGWNEQFF
TGCAGCGTTGAATGGGGCTCGGGGTGGAATGAGCAGTTCTTC
>TRBV12-3/TRBV12-4|TRBJ2-7|few|-
CASSLGGRSSYEQYF
TGTGCCAGCAGTTTAGGTGGACGGAGCTCCTACGAGCAGTACTTC
>TRBV11-3|TRBJ2-5|-|-
CASSSTVLTAQYF
TGTGCCAGCAGCTCGACAGTCCTGACCGCCCAGTACTTC
>TRBV18|TRBJ2-3|few|-
CASSPRDGGDTQYF
TGTGCCAGCTCACCCAGGGACGGGGGAGATACGCAGTATTTT
>TRBV28|TRBJ1-1|-|-
CFSSLEKGEAFF
TGTTTCAGCAGTTTGGAAAAAGGTGAAGCTTTCTTT
>TRBV20-1|TRBJ1-2|many|-
CSAQIALYGYTF
TGCAGTGCTCAGATCGCCCTCTATGGCTACACCTTC
>TRBV10-2|TRBJ2-7|many|-
CASSERSPYEQYF
TGCGCCAGCAGTGAGAGATCCCCCTACGAGCAGTACTTC
>TRBV5-1|TRBJ1-3|-|-
CASSLTTESRNTIYF
TGCGCCAGCAGCTTGACTACAGAGAGTAGAAACACCATATATTTT
>TRBV5-4|TRBJ2-3|-|TRBD2
CASSFNGRAKDTQYF
TGTGCCAGCAGCTTTAACGGGAGGGCGAAAGATACGCAGTATTTT
>TRBV2|TRBJ1-5|many|-
CATRGTGIQPQHF
TGTGCCACCCGGGGAACAGGGATCCAGCCCCAGCATTTT
>TRBV30|TRBJ1-1|-|-
CAWIRTAATEAFF
TGTGCCTGGATTCGGACTGCCGCCACTGAAGCTTTCTTT
>TRBV4-1|TRBJ2-5|many|-
CASSQEGGGNSQETQYF
TGCGCCAGCAGCCAAGAAGGCGGCGGTAATTCCCAAGAGACCCAGTACTTC
>TRBV9|TRBJ2-1|-|-
CARSALTSPSHEQFF
TGTGCCAGAAGCGCTCTGACTAGTCCATCACATGAGCAGTTCTTC
>TRBV6-1|TRBJ1-2|many|-
CATGASSYGYTF
TGTGCCACCGGGGCCAGCAGCTATGGCTACACCTTC
>TRBV20-1|TRBJ2-5|many|-
CSARRTGHQETQYF
TGCAGTGCTAGACGCACGGGGCACCAAGAGACCCAGTACTTC
>TRBV28|TRBJ1-5|many|-
CASSLPPGANQPQHF
TGTGCCAGCAGTTTGCCCCCGGGGGCCAATCAGCCCCAGCATTTT
>TRBV3-1|TRBJ2-5|-|-
CASSLPKGVETQYF
TGTGCCAGCAGCCTGCCGAAGGGAGTGGAGACCCAGTACTTC
>TRBV4-3|TRBJ2-7|-|-
CASSQGHYGIRGSYEQYF
TGCGCCAGCAGCCAAGGGCATTATGGGATTAGAGGCTCCTACGAGCAGTACTTC
>TRBV20-1|TRBJ1-2|many|-
CSVPPAGGANYGYTF
TGCAGTGTCCCCCCTGCTGGTGGGGCTAACTATGGCTACACCTTC
>TRBV24-1|TRBJ2-6|-|TRBD2
CATSDDRPRGRVNSGANVLTF
TGTGCCACCAGTGATGACAGGCCTCGCGGGAGGGTTAATTCTGGGGCCAACGTCCTGACTTTC